A single sample gave rise to the 8 T cell receptor beta chains below, sequenced in a study of T-cell reconstitution after alpha-beta-depleted transplantation in children (dated by TCRdb to 2016 to 2017). Libraries were built with PCR. The instrument given in TCRdb is Illumina HiSeq 2500. Molecular barcoding was employed in the preparation of TCR libraries, with unique molecular identifiers being used to normalize TCRbeta repertoire quantification. TCRdb itself trimmed the public reads at Q25 with fastp, ran MiXCR and retained productive beta chains. Rows with one shared CDR3 protein collapse into an entry with the most common genes and DNA. Here the sample has about a million distinct CDR3 sequences; roughly 29% occur a single time. Jointly, the top ten make up under 30% of the sample. The treatment or condition label of this sample denotes: allogeneic hematopoietic cell transplantation with graft depleted of TCRalphabeta T cells and CD19 B cells.

The input for sequencing was PBMCs, mostly from graft donor cells, taken 360 days after TCRalphabeta/CD19-depleted stem cell transplant. The source of these receptors is a boy under three years old who had a stem cell transplant for SCID, so the T cells may come from the graft donor.

The chain couples TRBV6-1 to TRBJ1-4, with a weak D call TRBD1 (5 bases). Looked up from germline, CDR1 is MNHNS and CDR2 is SASEGT. Trimming stripped 6 bases from V and 8 bases from J, with 22 bases between. The CDR3 is 16 amino acids. Written as DNA, the CDR3 is TGTGCCAGCAGGCCACCGGGGCGGGCGACCGCAGAAAAACTGTTTTTT. It specifies CASRPPGRATAEKLFF.

This chain uses TRBV29-1 with TRBJ2-2; D gene unclear. The CDR3 spans 12 residues. V lost 5 bases and J 4 bases, leaving 8 bases between the germline ends. Germline CDR1 SQVTM, CDR2 ANQGSEA. The CDR3 loop is CSVPWPTGELFF. The CDR3 nucleotides are TGCAGCGTTCCGTGGCCCACCGGGGAGCTGTTTTTT.

This clonotype has more than one count but fewer than ten. The chain is built from TRBV5-1 and TRBJ2-5, with D unclear. Germline V gene lookup returns CDR1 SGHRS and CDR2 YFSETQ. This CDR3 is 16 amino acids long. Between the trimmed V and J ends, which lost 2 bases and 1 base, there was a span of 15 bases. CDR3: CASSFWGTRSQETQYF. The CDR3 DNA sequence: TGCGCCAGCAGCTTTTGGGGTACGAGAAGCCAAGAGACCCAGTACTTC.

This sequence joins TRBV18 and TRBJ2-5, with D hard to call. V was pared by 2 bases and J by 2 bases, with 12 bases between. Looked up from germline, CDR1 is KGHSH and CDR2 is LQKENI. This CDR3 has 15 amino acids. DNA of the CDR3: TGTGCCAGCTCACCATCATATTCAAGACAAGAGACCCAGTACTTC. It yields the protein CASSPSYSRQETQYF.

This clonotype has a handful of counts. The V and J genes are TRBV6-2 or TRBV6-3 and TRBJ2-3, with no clear D. This CDR3 is 17 amino acids long. V lost 5 bases to trimming and J lost 2 bases, with 20 bases between them. Germline lookup yields CDR1 MNHEY and CDR2 SVGEGT. CDR3 protein: CASSQPKGPSLTDTQYF. CDR3 nucleotide sequence: TGTGCCAGCAGTCAACCAAAAGGACCATCACTCACAGATACGCAGTATTTT.

V usage is TRBV4-3 and J usage is TRBJ2-3; D is undetermined. V was trimmed by 3 bases and J by 2 bases, leaving 6 bases between them. Germline loops: CDR1 LGHNA, CDR2 YSLEER. CDR3 length: 13 residues. CDR3 protein: CASSHQFTDTQYF. The CDR3 coding sequence is TGCGCCAGCAGCCACCAGTTCACAGATACGCAGTATTTT.

This clonotype turned up a few times. This chain uses TRBV5-5 with TRBJ2-7; TRBD1 aligns across 9 bases. CDR3 length equals 15 residues. V trimming: 3 bases; J trimming: 3 bases; junction bases outside the gene matches: 7. Germline V gene data show CDR1 as SGHKS and CDR2 as YYEKEE (reference sequence). This CDR3 reads CASSSRQGVGYEQYF. DNA of the CDR3: TGTGCCAGCAGCTCCAGACAGGGGGTCGGCTACGAGCAGTACTTC.

This clonotype was seen only a few times. This chain uses TRBV28 with TRBJ2-3; D is ambiguous. Deletions cut 7 bases from V and 5 bases from J, with 16 bases between. Per the germline V gene, CDR1 is MDHEN and CDR2 is SYDVKM. This CDR3 comprises 14 residues. CDR3 in amino acids: CASTPPGPRDTQYF. CDR3 DNA sequence: TGTGCCAGCACCCCACCCGGACCCCGAGATACGCAGTATTTT. Based on the CDR3 plus reference TRBV28 and TRBJ2-3, the full variable domain is DVKVTQSSRYLVKRTGEKVFLECVQDMDHENMFWYRQDPGLGLRLIYFSYDVKMKEKGDIPEGYSVSREKKERFSLILESASTNQTSMYLCASTPPGPRDTQYFGPGTRLTVL.